This is a list of T cell receptor beta chains from one sample in a study of blood T cell repertoires in COVID-19. The data were produced by immunoSEQ multiplex PCR, yet TCRdb's version contains in-frame clones alone and is incomplete. The data contain 20,000 or so clones, approximately 90% of them singletons. Sequencing was performed on PBMCs or T cells enriched from blood (not recorded which). The receptors stem from a woman in her twenties or thirties who had recovered from COVID-19. CDR3s include the opening cysteine and the closing phenylalanine or tryptophan. The D gene is left open where the match is weak. The size entry is marked missing in some rows and otherwise reads once, few, many or a size class.

clone size | J gene | V gene | D gene | CDR3 protein | CDR3 DNA
few | TRBJ2-2 | TRBV5-1 | TRBD1 | CASSSGQGVDTGELFF | TGCGCCAGCAGCTCGGGACAGGGGGTCGACACCGGGGAGCTGTTTTTT
. | TRBJ1-1 | TRBV12-3/TRBV12-4 | . | CASSLTGNTEAFF | TGTGCCAGCAGTTTAACAGGGAACACTGAAGCTTTCTTT
. | TRBJ2-5 | TRBV2 | . | CASWTDTSETQYF | TGTGCCAGCTGGACAGATACTTCAGAGACCCAGTACTTC
. | TRBJ2-5 | TRBV4-3 | . | CASSQESWAQETQYF | TGCGCCAGCAGCCAAGAGAGCTGGGCCCAAGAGACCCAGTACTTC
. | TRBJ1-2 | TRBV4-2 | . | CASSQDGGDDYGYTF | TGTGCCAGCAGCCAAGATGGCGGGGACGACTATGGCTACACCTTC
. | TRBJ1-1 | TRBV7-9 | TRBD1 | CASSTTRDRVTTDTEAFF | TGTGCCAGCAGCACGACTCGGGACAGGGTAACCACGGACACTGAAGCTTTCTTT
. | TRBJ2-5 | TRBV7-2 | . | CASSLGPAGGETQYF | TGTGCCAGCAGCTTAGGGCCCGCCGGGGGTGAGACCCAGTACTTC
. | TRBJ2-5 | TRBV24-1 | TRBD2 | CATSDVPTGLAEETQYF | TGTGCCACCAGTGATGTTCCAACCGGGCTAGCGGAAGAGACCCAGTACTTC
few | TRBJ1-5 | TRBV3-1/TRBV3-2 | . | CASSQGLGGSSNQPQHF | TGTGCCAGCAGCCAAGGACTCGGGGGATCGAGCAATCAGCCCCAGCATTTT
. | TRBJ1-2 | TRBV7-8 | TRBD1 | CASSSSTGTGGLGYTF | TGTGCCAGCAGCTCGTCTACCGGGACAGGGGGCCTCGGCTACACCTTC
. | TRBJ2-2 | TRBV10-3 | TRBD2 | CAISPDGGMAGELFF | TGTGCCATCAGTCCCGACGGGGGGATGGCCGGGGAGCTGTTTTTT
. | TRBJ1-3 | TRBV7-2 | . | CASSLGTLLSGNTIYF | TGTGCCAGCAGCTTGGGGACATTACTCTCTGGAAACACCATATATTTT
. | TRBJ2-5 | TRBV9 | . | CASSPLLALQETQYF | TGTGCCAGCAGTCCCCTCCTAGCTTTACAAGAGACCCAGTACTTC
. | TRBJ2-3 | TRBV24-1 | . | CATSEEGKRTDTQYF | TGTGCCACCAGTGAAGAGGGTAAGAGGACAGATACGCAGTATTTT
. | TRBJ2-6 | TRBV28 | TRBD2 | CASSELAGVSGANVLTF | TGTGCCAGCAGTGAACTAGCGGGTGTGTCTGGGGCCAACGTCCTGACTTTC
. | TRBJ2-7 | TRBV25-1 | . | CASSERGFLSEQYF | TGTGCCAGCAGTGAAAGAGGGTTTCTAAGCGAGCAGTACTTC
. | TRBJ2-1 | TRBV6-5 | . | CASSYSVNRANEQFF | TGTGCCAGCAGTTACTCGGTTAACAGGGCCAATGAGCAGTTCTTC
. | TRBJ1-3 | TRBV28 | . | CASRAGNTIYF | TGTGCCAGCAGGGCCGGAAACACCATATATTTT
few | TRBJ1-4 | TRBV11-2 | . | CASSPGDISTNEKLFF | TGTGCCAGCAGCCCAGGGGACATTTCAACTAATGAAAAACTGTTTTTT
. | TRBJ1-1 | TRBV6-5 | . | CASSYTDRSNTEAFF | TGTGCCAGCAGTTATACGGACAGATCTAACACTGAAGCTTTCTTT
. | TRBJ1-1 | TRBV15 | . | CATSRGQAGNTEAFF | TGTGCCACCAGCAGAGGACAGGCCGGGAACACTGAAGCTTTCTTT
. | TRBJ1-4 | TRBV19 | . | CASSEVRNEKLFF | TGTGCCAGCTCAGAGGTTAGGAATGAAAAACTGTTTTTT
. | TRBJ1-5 | TRBV4-1 | . | CASSQLSSGNQPQHF | TGCGCCAGCAGCCAATTATCCTCAGGCAATCAGCCCCAGCATTTT
. | TRBJ1-3 | TRBV6-6 | TRBD1 | CASSTSGGVGNTIYF | TGTGCCAGCAGTACTTCAGGGGGCGTTGGAAACACCATATATTTT
once | TRBJ2-4 | TRBV23-1 | TRBD1 | CASRTPGQLEYF | TGCGCCAGCAGAACCCCGGGACAGCTGGAGTACTTC
. | TRBJ2-2 | TRBV4-2 | . | CASSQAAGGELFF | TGTGCCAGCAGCCAGGCTGCGGGCGGGGAGCTGTTTTTT
. | TRBJ2-7 | TRBV24-1 | TRBD1 | CATSETGTGGEEQYF | TGTGCCACCAGTGAAACCGGGACAGGGGGCGAAGAGCAGTACTTC
once | TRBJ1-2 | TRBV30 | TRBD1 | CASGQGSYGYTF | TGTGCCTCAGGACAGGGGAGCTATGGCTACACCTTC
. | TRBJ2-7 | TRBV5-1 | . | CASSPDSGGGNEQYF | TGCGCCAGCAGCCCGGACTCGGGGGGCGGTAACGAGCAGTACTTC
. | TRBJ2-7 | TRBV5-4 | . | CASSLGKGGLYSYEQYF | TGTGCCAGCAGCTTGGGTAAAGGCGGGCTTTACTCCTACGAGCAGTACTTC
few | TRBJ1-2 | TRBV6-5 | . | CASSSTGQPYGYTF | TGTGCCAGCAGTTCGACGGGACAACCGTATGGCTACACCTTC
. | TRBJ1-2 | TRBV28 | TRBD1 | CASSHRPGTGNYGYTF | TGTGCCAGCAGTCACCGTCCCGGGACAGGGAACTATGGCTACACCTTC
. | TRBJ2-3 | TRBV6-6 | . | CASSYQGSHTDTQYF | TGTGCCAGCAGTTACCAGGGCAGTCACACAGATACGCAGTATTTT
. | TRBJ2-6 | TRBV3-1/TRBV3-2 | . | CASSQARVPSGANVLTF | TGTGCCAGCAGCCAAGCGCGCGTTCCATCTGGGGCCAACGTCCTGACTTTC
few | TRBJ1-2 | TRBV10-3 | TRBD1 | CAISGDRGSYGYTF | TGTGCCATCAGTGGGGACAGGGGAAGCTATGGCTACACCTTC
. | TRBJ2-7 | TRBV7-2 | TRBD1 | CASSWGTGVYEQYF | TGTGCCAGCAGCTGGGGGACAGGTGTCTACGAGCAGTACTTC
. | TRBJ2-5 | TRBV19 | TRBD1 | CASKPTGIYQETQYF | TGTGCCAGTAAGCCGACAGGGATCTACCAAGAGACCCAGTACTTC
. | TRBJ2-3 | TRBV7-3 | . | CASSWTAGTDTQYF | TGTGCCAGCAGCTGGACTGCAGGCACAGATACGCAGTATTTT
once | TRBJ2-2 | TRBV28 | TRBD1 | CASSSAAGGLTGELFF | TGTGCCAGCAGTTCTGCGGCAGGGGGCTTGACCGGGGAGCTGTTTTTT
. | TRBJ2-7 | TRBV6-1 | . | CASSEGRGYSYEQYF | TGTGCCAGCAGTGAGGGCAGGGGATACTCCTACGAGCAGTACTTC
. | TRBJ1-1 | TRBV11-2 | . | CASSLDWAGAIVAFF | TGTGCCAGCAGCTTAGATTGGGCGGGGGCGATTGTAGCTTTCTTT
few | TRBJ1-2 | TRBV4-1 | TRBD1 | CASSHLGQGHYGYTF | TGCGCCAGCAGCCATCTGGGACAGGGCCACTATGGCTACACCTTC